Shown below are 21 T cell receptor beta chains from a single sample sequenced in a study of prognosis after radiotherapy for stage I lung cancer. Starting from genomic DNA, TCR beta CDR3 was amplified through two-round multiplex PCR. Round one of PCR was performed, and it used primers specific to each TRBV and TRBJ gene. A single record per CDR3 protein comes from TCRdb applying MiXCR to the multiplex PCR reads. The data contain tens of thousands of distinct CDR3 sequences, around 22% of them singletons. The specimen comprised PBMCs, sampled before or after stereotactic body radiation therapy (not recorded which). The receptors originated from a donor aged 50 or older with non-small cell lung cancer.

This clonotype was seen ten or more times. This chain joins TRBV5-1 and TRBJ2-3, with 9 bases that match TRBD1. V trimming: 4 bases; J trimming: 3 bases; junction bases outside the gene matches: 6. In germline, CDR1 is SGHRS, CDR2 YFSETQ. The CDR3 consists of 15 residues. The CDR3 DNA is TGCGCCAGCAGCCCCGGGACAGGGAGGACAGATACGCAGTATTTT. This translates into CASSPGTGRTDTQYF.

This clonotype was counted ten times or more. This chain links TRBV11-2 with TRBJ1-2; D gene ambiguous. The V gene's germline CDR1 is SGHAT and CDR2 FQNNGV. The CDR3 runs 12 residues. Trimming pared 0 bases from V and 4 bases from J, leaving 3 bases between. CDR3 protein: CASSLEGYGYTF. DNA for the CDR3: TGTGCCAGCAGCTTAGAGGGCTATGGCTACACCTTC.

As concerns this clonotype: A single base is all that separates this from a far larger clone, so a read error is likely. This chain joins TRBV20-1 and TRBJ2-5; no clear D. Germline V CDR1 and CDR2: DFQATT, SNEGSKA (reference sequence). This CDR3 region has 11 residues. The CDR3: CSAGQPNEQLF. DNA for the CDR3: TGCAGTGCTGGTCAGCCCAATGAGCAGTTATTC.

This clonotype was seen a single time. The V call is TRBV6-2 or TRBV6-3, the J call TRBJ2-5, with a tentative D call TRBD1 (7 bases). V lost 8 bases to trimming and J lost 2 bases, with 21 bases between them. Germline V gene data show CDR1 as MNHEY and CDR2 as SVGEGT. This CDR3 has 16 residues. CDR3 region: CASGGLTGVGQETQYF. The CDR3 nucleotides are TGTGCCAGCGGGGGGCTAACAGGGGTGGGACAAGAGACCCAGTACTTC.

This clonotype was seen repeatedly, ten times or more. This chain connects TRBV7-2 to TRBJ2-3, with 10 nucleotides matching TRBD2. Germline V gives CDR1 SGHTA, CDR2 FQGNSA. This CDR3 is 17 amino acids long. Germline trimming cut 0 bases from V and 5 bases from J; bases unmatched to any gene: 8. The CDR3 spells CASSLALSGGAKDTQYF. The CDR3 DNA reads TGTGCCAGCAGCTTAGCGCTGAGCGGGGGGGCCAAAGATACGCAGTATTTT.

V usage is TRBV6-2 or TRBV6-3 and J usage is TRBJ2-1; 11 bases are shared with TRBD2. With V trimmed by 4 bases and J by 7 bases, 12 bases remained unmatched. CDR3 length equals 17 residues. Germline V gene lookup returns CDR1 MNHEY and CDR2 SVGEGT. This chain's CDR3 is CASSLTLIAGGRNEQFF. CDR3 nucleotides: TGTGCCAGCAGTTTAACACTTATAGCGGGAGGGAGAAATGAGCAGTTCTTC.

This clonotype was recorded many times. CDR3 sequence: CSARVATGELFF. The CDR3 DNA reads TGCAGTGCTAGAGTGGCCACCGGGGAGCTGTTTTTT. The rearrangement uses TRBV20-1 and TRBJ2-2, with no clear D. CDR1 DFQATT and CDR2 SNEGSKA come from the germline V gene (reference sequence). V dropped 1 base and J dropped 4 bases, with 4 bases sitting between them. This CDR3 comprises 12 residues.

This clonotype was seen once. The rearrangement joins TRBV7-3 to TRBJ2-2; D uncertain. CDR3 length equals 12 residues. The germline V gene encodes CDR1 SGHTA and CDR2 FQGTGA. V dropped 7 bases and J dropped 6 bases, with 9 bases sitting between them. The CDR3 DNA reads as TGTGCCAGCACTACGATGTCCGGGGAGCTGTTTTTT. Protein: CASTTMSGELFF.

The V gene is TRBV6-5, the J gene TRBJ1-5, with D maybe TRBD1 (5 bases). Germline V gene lookup returns CDR1 MNHEY and CDR2 SVGAGI. The CDR3 extends over 17 amino acids. V was cut by 3 bases and J by 5 bases, with 20 bases left in between. CDR3 nucleotide sequence: TGTGCCAGCAGTTATAAGAGGGGCCCGGGAGGATATCAGCCCCAGCATTTT. Residues: CASSYKRGPGGYQPQHF.

This clonotype has a count of ten or more. The chain joins TRBV4-1 to TRBJ2-7, with D perhaps assigned TRBD1 or TRBD2 (7 bases each). The CDR3 has 14 residues. The germline V gene encodes CDR1 MGHRA and CDR2 YSYEKL. V was cut by 4 bases and J by 7 bases, with 17 bases left in between. CDR3 coding DNA: TGCGCCAGCAGCCCAGGGGGAGGGTCGGGAGAGCAGTACTTC. Protein sequence: CASSPGGGSGEQYF.

This clonotype was counted a single time. A much larger clone differs from this one at a single base, so this may be a read error. The chain employs TRBV6-5 and TRBJ2-5; perhaps TRBD2 as D (5 bases). The CDR3 loop spans 17 amino acids. Germline CDR1 is MNHEY and CDR2 is SVGAGI. The CDR3 region is CASSYGFGITRGETKYF. For the CDR3, the DNA is TGTGCCAGCAGTTACGGGTTCGGGATTACCAGAGGAGAGACCAAGTACTTC.

This clonotype showed up many times. The chain recombines TRBV30 with TRBJ2-5, with unresolved D. Germline CDR1 and CDR2: GTSNPN and SVGIG (reference sequence). This CDR3 is 16 amino acids long. The ends were cut back, 1 base at V and 5 bases at J, with 20 bases in the middle. In DNA, the CDR3 is TGTGCCTGGAGTGCCTTTCGGACCGGAACCAGGGAGACCCAGTACTTC. Translated: CAWSAFRTGTRETQYF.

This clonotype was counted at least ten times. V and J are TRBV18 and TRBJ1-1; D might be TRBD1 (6 bases). This CDR3 has 14 amino acids. Germline CDR1 and CDR2: KGHSH and LQKENI. V shed 1 base and J shed 6 bases, with 12 bases lying between them. This CDR3 is CASSPQGGQAEAFF. In DNA form, the CDR3 reads TGTGCCAGCTCACCACAGGGGGGTCAAGCTGAAGCTTTCTTT.

This chain uses TRBV12-3 or TRBV12-4 with TRBJ2-7; D is possibly TRBD2 (5 bases). V lost 5 bases and J lost 7, with 9 bases in between. CDR3 length equals 11 residues. The CDR3 DNA is TGTGCCAGCAGTCGGACGGGGGAGCAGTACTTC. As protein: CASSRTGEQYF.

This clonotype was recorded at least ten times. V is TRBV5-7 and J is TRBJ2-2, with D tentatively TRBD1 (6 bases). TRBV5-7 is known as an ORF, though its function is uncertain. The V end was cut by 0 bases, the J end by 9 bases, with 9 bases between. The CDR3 sequence is 13 residues long. The CDR3 DNA reads as TGTGCCAGCAGCTTGGTTAGGGACAGGGAGCTGTTTTTT. This gives the protein CASSLVRDRELFF.

This clonotype was seen many times. The chain combines TRBV27 with TRBJ1-5, with 8 bases matching TRBD1. V shed 4 bases and J 7 bases; nucleotides not matched to a gene: 3. This CDR3 contains 13 residues. Per germline, CDR1 MNHEY and CDR2 SMNVEV (reference sequence). As DNA, the CDR3 is TGTGCCAGCAGTTCGGGACAGGCCCAGCCCCAGCATTTT. Its translation is CASSSGQAQPQHF.

A note on this clonotype: It may be a read error: a sequence one base away is much more abundant. The chain recombines TRBV20-1 with TRBJ1-1; D perhaps matches TRBD1 (6 bases). Deletions cut 4 bases from V and 10 bases from J, with 16 bases between. The germline gives CDR1 DFQATT, CDR2 SNEGSKA (reference sequence). The CDR3 length is 12 residues. CDR3 bases: TGCAGTGCTAAGGGGGGGGCGCTCTCAGCTTTCTTT. Translated: CSAKGGALSAFF.

Details on this clonotype: A much larger clone lies a single base off, so this may be a read error. CDR3 sequence: CSAWTEETQYF. The CDR3 DNA sequence: TGTTCCGCATGGACAGAAGAGACCCAGTACTTC. The chain has TRBV24-1 and TRBJ2-5, with D perhaps matching TRBD1 (6 bases). The CDR3 has 11 amino acids. CDR1 and CDR2 (germline): KGHDR, SFDVKD.

At least ten counts were recorded for this clonotype. One end of the junction is discordant with germline, which a read error may explain. The chain couples TRBV7-7 to TRBJ2-1; 8 nucleotides align to TRBD2. CDR1 and CDR2 from the germline V gene are SSHAT and FNYEAQ (reference sequence). The CDR3 runs to 17 residues. The CDR3 DNA reads as TGTGCTAGCAGCTTAGATCCCTCCGGGACTAGTCTCGATGAGCAGTTCTTC. It yields the protein CASSLDPSGTSLDEQFF.

In this sample, this clonotype turned up many times. V and J are TRBV7-9 and TRBJ2-5; no firm D call. Germline lookup yields CDR1 SEHNR and CDR2 FQNEAQ (reference sequence). Trimming left V 1 base short and J 1 base short, with 10 bases between. This CDR3 spans 15 amino acids. The CDR3 sequence is CASSLGGAIQETQYF. The CDR3 region has the DNA TGTGCCAGCAGCTTAGGTGGAGCCATCCAAGAGACCCAGTACTTC. Full variable domain (remainder filled in from reference TRBV7-9 and TRBJ2-5): DTGVSQNPRHKITKRGQNVTFRCDPISEHNRLYWYRQTLGQGPEFLTYFQNEAQLEKSRLLSDRFSAERPKGSFSTLEIQRTEQGDSAMYLCASSLGGAIQETQYFGPGTRLLVL.

The CDR3 DNA reads as TGCGCCAGCAACTTAACAGGGGACCAGCCCCAGCATTTT. As protein: CASNLTGDQPQHF. The V and J genes are TRBV5-1 and TRBJ1-5, with 7 bases lining up with TRBD1. The V segment lost 6 bases and the J segment 7 bases; nucleotides outside the gene matches: 7. CDR1 is SGHRS, CDR2 YFSETQ, per germline. This CDR3 contains 13 residues.